This T cell receptor beta chain is drawn from a study of blood T cell repertoires in COVID-19 (dated by TCRdb to 2019 to 2021). For context, the study as a whole: Samples covering the acute and convalescent phases of COVID-19 were provided by collaborators in the United States, Italy and Spain. The material from the prospective study consisted of cDNA or gDNA derived from T cells, B-cell-depleted T cells, or PBMCs. Subjects who had been exposed to COVID-19, were actively infected with it, or had recovered from it provided the deeply sampled blood TCRbeta repertoires that made up the dataset. A freely available public database, intended as a resource for researchers studying the immune response to SARS-CoV-2, is where the repertoires were released. Samples were obtained from the ongoing ImmuneRACE study (first 160 participants) and from 1,000 to 1,500 subjects provided by 6 global collaborators. Sample metadata almost always included a de-identified subject ID, COVID-19 status, age in years and sex. HLA class I and class II types, where available, came from metadata supplied by the sample provider rather than from assay-based typing. Points the paper makes about the study in general: How much clinical and demographic metadata was included differed by source and by participant, and the metadata was provided uncurated.

With respect to this clone: No cognate antigen has been identified for it. No much larger clone exists at a distance of one base, and base qualities are not known.

Via the germline V gene, CDR1 is LGHNA and CDR2 YNFKEQ. From its cysteine to its phenylalanine, the CDR3 spans 13 amino acids. Of all the DNA, just the CDR3 is kept, 39 bases in frame from base 1. Trimming removed 4 bases from V and 7 bases from J, leaving 13 bases between the germline ends. TCRbeta CDR3 regions were amplified from genomic DNA using the immunoSEQ Assay, a bias-controlled multiplex PCR. For the original study's pipeline: Within the assay, amplification of reference gene primers was used to estimate how many nucleated cells each sample contained. Sequence reads were collapsed and filtered to measure the absolute abundance of every unique TCRbeta CDR3 rearrangement. For each sample, productive Simpson clonality was calculated by taking the square root of Simpson's diversity index across productive rearrangements. TCRdb limited this immuneACCESS table to in-frame rearrangements with V and J called. A share of clones is missing; checked studies link under half to unresolved V genes, and the rest is unexplained. Clone size and the V and J calls come from that table; the DNA yielded D and trimming. The sample profile shows around 200,000 clones; 88% of them were found once. Of the sample, roughly 1.6% falls within the top ten clones.

The collaborating institutions used their own protocols to collect whole blood in K2EDTA tubes. For TCRbeta analysis, collaborators shipped samples in one of three forms: frozen whole blood, isolated PBMCs, or DNA extracted from either of those sample types. Source material: peripheral blood. The sequence is built from TRBV4-2 and TRBJ1-2, with TRBD1 as a weak D call on 6 bases. This clonotype was sampled from a man aged 18 to 30 with active or convalescent COVID-19. The CDR3 region reads CASSLQGPFGYTF. The DNA sequence is TGTGCCAGCAGCCTACAGGGCCCCTTTGGCTACACCTTC.